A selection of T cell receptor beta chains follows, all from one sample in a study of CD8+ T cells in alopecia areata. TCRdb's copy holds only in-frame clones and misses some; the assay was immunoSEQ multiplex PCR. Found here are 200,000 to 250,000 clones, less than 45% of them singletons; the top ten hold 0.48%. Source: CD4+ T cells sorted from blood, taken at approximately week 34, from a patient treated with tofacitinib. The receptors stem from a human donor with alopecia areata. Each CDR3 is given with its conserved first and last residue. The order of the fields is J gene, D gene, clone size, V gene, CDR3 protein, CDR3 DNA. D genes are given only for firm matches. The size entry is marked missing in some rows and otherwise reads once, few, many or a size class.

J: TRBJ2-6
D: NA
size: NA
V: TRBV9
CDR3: CASRGESSGANVLTF
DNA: TGTGCCAGCAGGGGAGAAAGCTCTGGGGCCAACGTCCTGACTTTC

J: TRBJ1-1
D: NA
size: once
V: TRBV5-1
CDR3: CASSFLGRLNTEAFF
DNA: TGCGCCAGCAGCTTCCTGGGACGGCTGAACACTGAAGCTTTCTTT

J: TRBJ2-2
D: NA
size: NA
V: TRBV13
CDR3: CASSFNPGGELFF
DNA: TGTGCCAGCAGCTTTAACCCCGGCGGGGAGCTGTTTTTT

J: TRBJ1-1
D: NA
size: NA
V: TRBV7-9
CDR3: CASSLESSTEAFF
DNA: TGTGCCAGCAGCTTAGAGAGCAGCACTGAAGCTTTCTTT

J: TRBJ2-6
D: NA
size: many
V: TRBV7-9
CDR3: CASSSAGANVLTF
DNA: TGTGCCAGCAGCTCCGCTGGGGCCAACGTCCTGACTTTC

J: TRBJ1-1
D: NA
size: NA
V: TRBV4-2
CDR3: CASSQDSGRGYTEAFF
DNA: TGTGCCAGCAGCCAAGATTCGGGCAGGGGATACACTGAAGCTTTCTTT

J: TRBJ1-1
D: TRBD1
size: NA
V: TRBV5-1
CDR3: CASSFGQGVVTEAFF
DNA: TGCGCCAGCAGCTTTGGACAGGGCGTTGTCACTGAAGCTTTCTTT

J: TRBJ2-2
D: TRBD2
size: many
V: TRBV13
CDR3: CASSLEAGVSTGELFF
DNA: TGTGCCAGCAGCTTGGAGGCGGGAGTATCCACCGGGGAGCTGTTTTTT

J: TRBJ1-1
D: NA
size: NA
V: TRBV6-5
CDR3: CASSYPSAGREAFF
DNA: TGTGCCAGCAGTTACCCGTCCGCGGGGAGAGAAGCTTTCTTT

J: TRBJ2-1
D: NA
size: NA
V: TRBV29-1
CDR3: CSASRTTQGFNEQFF
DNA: TGCAGCGCAAGTCGTACTACCCAAGGATTCAATGAGCAGTTCTTC

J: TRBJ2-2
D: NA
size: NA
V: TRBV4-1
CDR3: CASSLLGLVAGELFF
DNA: TGCGCCAGCAGCCTGCTCGGGTTGGTAGCCGGGGAGCTGTTTTTT

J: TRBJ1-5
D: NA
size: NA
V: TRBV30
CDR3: CAWTGHPGQPQHF
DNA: TGTGCCTGGACGGGGCACCCAGGGCAGCCCCAGCATTTT

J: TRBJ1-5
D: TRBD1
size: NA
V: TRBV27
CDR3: CASSSDRGYQPQHF
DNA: TGTGCCAGCAGTTCGGACAGGGGGTATCAGCCCCAGCATTTT

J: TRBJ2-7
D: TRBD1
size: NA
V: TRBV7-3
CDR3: CASSLGQGDTYEQYF
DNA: TGTGCCAGCAGCCTTGGACAGGGGGACACCTACGAGCAGTACTTC

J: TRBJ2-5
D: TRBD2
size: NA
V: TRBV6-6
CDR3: CASSPRLAETQYF
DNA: TGTGCCAGCAGTCCCCGACTAGCGGAGACCCAGTACTTC

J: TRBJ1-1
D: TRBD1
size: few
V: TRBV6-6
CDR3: CASSYSAQGATEAFF
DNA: TGTGCCAGCAGTTACTCCGCACAGGGGGCGACTGAAGCTTTCTTT

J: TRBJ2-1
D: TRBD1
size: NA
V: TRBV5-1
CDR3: CASMTGESYNEQFF
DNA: TGCGCCAGCATGACAGGGGAATCCTACAATGAGCAGTTCTTC

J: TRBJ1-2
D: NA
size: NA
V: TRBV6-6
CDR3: CASTGETYGYTF
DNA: TGTGCCAGCACAGGGGAAACCTATGGCTACACCTTC

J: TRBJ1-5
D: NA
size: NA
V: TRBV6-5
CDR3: CASSYGGTRAQPQHF
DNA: TGTGCCAGCAGTTACGGCGGGACTCGGGCTCAGCCCCAGCATTTT

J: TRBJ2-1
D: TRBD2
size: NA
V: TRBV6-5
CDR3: CASSYTSGSNEQFF
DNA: TGTGCCAGCAGTTATACTAGCGGGAGCAATGAGCAGTTCTTC

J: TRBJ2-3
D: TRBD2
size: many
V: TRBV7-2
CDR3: CASTVAGVTDTQYF
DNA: TGTGCCAGCACCGTAGCGGGAGTTACAGATACGCAGTATTTT

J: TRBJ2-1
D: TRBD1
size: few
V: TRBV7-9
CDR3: CASSSGQHVDEQFF
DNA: TGTGCCAGCAGCTCGGGACAGCACGTCGATGAGCAGTTCTTC

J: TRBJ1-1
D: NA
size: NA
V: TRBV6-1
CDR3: CASTIEWGPNTEAFF
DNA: TGTGCCAGCACCATAGAGTGGGGTCCGAACACTGAAGCTTTCTTT

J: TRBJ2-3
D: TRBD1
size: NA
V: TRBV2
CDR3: CASSRQGGRQLYTDTQYF
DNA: TGTGCCAGCAGTCGACAGGGGGGCCGGCAATTATACACAGATACGCAGTATTTT

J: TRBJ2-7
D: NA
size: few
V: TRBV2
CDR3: CASSRDRVSEQYF
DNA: TGTGCCAGCAGTCGGGACCGGGTCTCCGAGCAGTACTTC

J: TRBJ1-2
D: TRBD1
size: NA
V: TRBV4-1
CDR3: CASSQPTRGPNYGYTF
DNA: TGCGCCAGCAGCCAACCGACCAGGGGGCCTAACTATGGCTACACCTTC

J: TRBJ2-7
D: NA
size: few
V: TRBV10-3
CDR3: CAISDPGPGFADEQYF
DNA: TGTGCCATCAGTGACCCGGGACCAGGCTTTGCCGACGAGCAGTACTTC

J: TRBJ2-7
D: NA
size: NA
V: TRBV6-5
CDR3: CASSTGTTYEQYF
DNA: TGTGCCAGCAGTACCGGGACAACCTACGAGCAGTACTTC